A single sample gave rise to the 9 T cell receptor beta chains below, sequenced in a study of T cell changes during pregnancy in multiple sclerosis. The repertoire was sequenced with immunoSEQ multiplex PCR; TCRdb's copy has only in-frame clones and lacks some. The table shows 50,000 to 65,000 clones, with about 90% occurring only once. The sequencing here drew on peripheral blood, taken in the third trimester of pregnancy. These receptors were taken from a female donor in good health, enrolled as a control in a pregnancy study.

In DNA form, the CDR3 reads TGTGCCAGCAGCGCCCTGGGACAGGTTAATTCACCCCTCCACTTT. It translates to CASSALGQVNSPLHF. The rearrangement uses TRBV11-3 and TRBJ1-6; 8 bases fit TRBD1. The CDR3 covers 15 residues. The trim removed 5 bases at V and 6 bases at J, leaving 6 bases unmatched. Germline-derived CDR1 and CDR2 are SGHNT and YENEEA.

The chain recombines TRBV7-9 with TRBJ1-1; no firm D call. Trimming took off 5 bases at V and 4 bases at J, with 14 bases between the two ends. The CDR3 loop spans 14 amino acids. From germline, CDR1 is SEHNR and CDR2 FQNEAQ (reference sequence). As DNA, the CDR3 is TGTGCCAGCAGCCTTGTCGGGGTCGGCACTGAAGCTTTCTTT. As protein: CASSLVGVGTEAFF.

This clone was detected once. The V and J genes are TRBV6-5 and TRBJ2-7; no clear D gene. CDR3 length equals 13 residues. The germline V gene has CDR1 MNHEY and CDR2 SVGAGI. V lost 2 bases to trimming and J lost 2 bases, with 7 bases between them. This chain's CDR3 is CASSYTETYEQYF. The CDR3 coding sequence is TGTGCCAGCAGTTACACGGAGACCTACGAGCAGTACTTC.

This rearrangement joins TRBV30 to TRBJ1-3; TRBD1 matches 7 bases. This CDR3 contains 14 residues. Germline V lookup: CDR1 GTSNPN, CDR2 SVGIG (reference sequence). The junction had 3 bases not matched to a gene; V was cut back by 3 bases and J by 1 base. In nucleotides, the CDR3 is TGTGCCTGGAGAACAGGGGTTTCTGGAAACACCATATATTTT. It specifies CAWRTGVSGNTIYF.

This chain joins TRBV18 and TRBJ2-2; D is undetermined. CDR1 is KGHSH and CDR2 is LQKENI in the germline V gene. V lost 3 bases to trimming and J lost 6 bases, with 5 bases between them. The CDR3 covers 12 residues. The CDR3 is CASSPSSGELFF. The CDR3 DNA reads TGTGCCAGCTCACCTTCGTCCGGGGAGCTGTTTTTT. The entire variable domain, with the rest obtained from reference TRBV18 and TRBJ2-2, is as follows: NAGVMQNPRHLVRRRGQEARLRCSPMKGHSHVYWYRQLPEEGLKFMVYLQKENIIDESGMPKERFSAEFPKEGPSILRIQQVVRGDSAAYFCASSPSSGELFFGEGSRLTVL.

The V gene is TRBV6-4, the J gene TRBJ1-1, with TRBD1 matching over 8 bases. Germline loops: CDR1 MRHNA, CDR2 SNTAGT. The CDR3 runs 14 residues. With 5 bases clipped from V and 0 bases from J, the junction kept 2 bases outside the gene matches. The CDR3 spells CASSPDRVNTEAFF. CDR3 in DNA: TGTGCCAGCAGTCCGGACAGGGTGAACACTGAAGCTTTCTTT.

The chain employs TRBV30 and TRBJ1-1; D is possibly TRBD1 (5 bases). This CDR3 is built from 13 residues. The V and J ends lost 0 bases and 6 bases respectively, with 11 bases between them. CDR1 and CDR2 (germline): GTSNPN, SVGIG (reference sequence). CDR3 DNA sequence: TGTGCCTGGAGTGTACGCAGGGAATCTGAAGCTTTCTTT. Encoded protein: CAWSVRRESEAFF.

The J gene is TRBJ1-2, the V gene TRBV29-1; 7 bases are a match to TRBD1. Germline V lookup: CDR1 SQVTM, CDR2 ANQGSEA. The V gene end was trimmed by 7 bases and the J gene end by 3 bases; junction bases not matched to a gene: 5. The CDR3 length is 12 residues. CDR3 loop: CSGSTGDYGYTF. DNA of the CDR3: TGCAGCGGCTCAACAGGGGACTATGGCTACACCTTC.

This sequence joins TRBV7-8 and TRBJ1-2, with 7 nucleotides matching TRBD1. Germline V gene sequence: CDR1 SGHVS, CDR2 FQNEAQ. The V segment lost 5 bases and the J segment 3 bases; nucleotides outside the gene matches: 9. There are 15 residues in the CDR3. This CDR3 reads CASSVRTGPYYGYTF. The CDR3 nucleotides read TGTGCCAGCAGCGTACGGACAGGACCTTACTATGGCTACACCTTC.